One and the same sample provided the 18 T cell receptor beta chains below, sequenced in a study of T cell repertoires in cytomegalovirus infection. TCRdb independently ran MiXCR on the reads; one entry per CDR3 protein. Of a few hundred thousand distinct CDR3 sequences listed, 20% to 25% are singletons. Their specific antigens are unknown. The sample was cultured PBMCs, taken from culture after CMV antigen stimulation. Receptor source: a human donor in good health (CMV status not recorded). Some clones in this sample may be carry-over from other donors' samples.

V usage is TRBV7-2 and J usage is TRBJ1-2; 8 bases align to TRBD1. The trim removed 7 bases at V and 7 bases at J, leaving 8 bases unmatched. The CDR3 consists of 13 residues. Germline V gene lookup returns CDR1 SGHTA and CDR2 FQGNSA. The CDR3 region is CASTPDRGGGYTF. In nucleotides, the CDR3 is TGTGCCAGCACCCCTGACAGGGGTGGTGGCTACACCTTC.

This clonotype was seen at least ten times. The chain recombines TRBV7-6 with TRBJ1-4; no clear D. This CDR3 region has 14 residues. V was pared by 6 bases and J by 0 bases, with 8 bases between. Per the germline V gene, CDR1 is SGHVS and CDR2 is FNYEAQ. The CDR3 region is CASRAVATNEKLFF. CDR3 DNA: TGTGCCAGCAGGGCCGTCGCAACTAATGAAAAACTGTTTTTT.

Here the CDR3 reads CASSPDRERPISNQPQHF. DNA for the CDR3: TGTGCCAGCAGTCCCGACAGGGAGAGACCGATTAGCAATCAGCCCCAGCATTTT. V usage is TRBV27 and J usage is TRBJ1-5; TRBD1 aligns across 7 bases. This CDR3 is 18 amino acids long. From germline, CDR1 is MNHEY and CDR2 SMNVEV (reference sequence). Germline trimming cut 5 bases from V and 0 bases from J; bases unmatched to any gene: 13.

The chain recombines TRBV7-9 with TRBJ2-7, with TRBD1 as a possible D gene (6 bases). Trimming stripped 4 bases from V and 6 bases from J, with 19 bases between. This CDR3 comprises 15 residues. Germline V gene lookup returns CDR1 SEHNR and CDR2 FQNEAQ (reference sequence). CDR3 nucleotides: TGTGCCAGCAGCTCTCCACCAGGGGTTTGGGGCGAGCAGTACGTC. Its protein product is CASSSPPGVWGEQYV.

The chain is built from TRBV12-3 or TRBV12-4 and TRBJ1-1, with D possibly being TRBD1 (5 bases). The germline V and J ends were trimmed by 4 bases and 1 base, with 10 bases remaining between them. The CDR3 has 14 residues. The DNA for the CDR3 is TGTGCCAGCAGTTCACGCCAGGGGAACACTGAAGCTTTCTTT. Amino acids: CASSSRQGNTEAFF.

The gene calls are TRBV12-3 or TRBV12-4 and TRBJ1-4, with D possibly matching TRBD1 (5 bases). Trimming shortened V by 2 bases and J by 14 bases, and 12 bases separated the two germline ends. This CDR3 spans 12 amino acids. CDR3 loop: CASSLTDSGLFF. The CDR3 DNA is TGTGCCAGCAGTTTAACGGACTCAGGGCTGTTTTTT.

This chain uses TRBV6-2 or TRBV6-3 with TRBJ2-3; D gene unclear. The CDR3 spans 15 residues. Trimming stripped 0 bases from V and 6 bases from J, with 13 bases between. The V gene's germline CDR1 is MNHEY and CDR2 SVGEGT. The CDR3: CASSYSLVISDTQYF. The CDR3 region has the DNA TGTGCCAGCAGTTACTCGCTAGTTATTAGTGATACGCAGTATTTT.

This clonotype showed up many times. The chain recombines TRBV12-3 or TRBV12-4 with TRBJ1-2, with 7 bases matching TRBD1. V trimming: 8 bases; J trimming: 4 bases; junction bases outside the gene matches: 10. There are 14 residues in the CDR3. The CDR3 DNA reads TGTGCCAGCCGCTCTACGCGGGACAGCTATGGCTACACCTTC. Translation gives CASRSTRDSYGYTF.

This chain uses TRBV6-2 or TRBV6-3 with TRBJ2-2; 7 nucleotides line up with TRBD1. This CDR3 has 15 amino acids. Looked up from germline, CDR1 is MNHEY and CDR2 is SVGEGT. After removal of 7 bases from V and 0 bases from J, the junction contained 5 bases not matched to a gene. The CDR3 nucleotides are TGTGCCAGCAAACCTCAGGGGGCGAACACCGGGGAGCTGTTTTTT. This translates into CASKPQGANTGELFF.

The chain couples TRBV7-2 to TRBJ2-5; D is unresolved. The CDR3 runs to 14 residues. Germline V gene lookup returns CDR1 SGHTA and CDR2 FQGNSA. The V end lost 5 bases, the J end lost 1 base, and 11 bases lay between the germline ends. The CDR3 is CASSPNSGQETQYF. As DNA, the CDR3 is TGTGCCAGCAGCCCAAACTCGGGCCAAGAGACCCAGTACTTC.

The table lists this clonotype with many counts. The rearrangement joins TRBV20-1 to TRBJ2-1, with TRBD2 matching over 11 bases. The germline CDR1 and CDR2 sequences are DFQATT and SNEGSKA (reference sequence). With V trimmed by 0 bases and J by 4 bases, 8 bases remained unmatched. This CDR3 has 17 amino acids. In DNA form, the CDR3 reads TGCAGTGCTAGAGATTCAACCATAGCGGGAGGGTACAATGAGCAGTTCTTC. Its protein product is CSARDSTIAGGYNEQFF.

This clonotype was recorded many times. CDR3 coding DNA: TGTGCCAGCAGCTTATGGACGAACACTGAAGCTTTCTTT. Its translation: CASSLWTNTEAFF. The chain uses TRBV7-2 and TRBJ1-1, with no clear D. Germline V gene lookup returns CDR1 SGHTA and CDR2 FQGNSA. CDR3 length: 13 residues. Trimming removed 2 bases from V and 1 base from J, with 5 bases in between.

The chain employs TRBV27 and TRBJ2-7, with a tentative D call TRBD2 (6 bases). Trimming shortened V by 3 bases and J by 3 bases, and 12 bases separated the two germline ends. Germline lookup yields CDR1 MNHEY and CDR2 SMNVEV (reference sequence). The CDR3 loop spans 14 amino acids. CDR3 DNA sequence: TGTGCCAGCAGTTTCGGGGACTCTGTCTACGAGCAGTACTTC. Its translation is CASSFGDSVYEQYF.

This chain connects TRBV7-3 to TRBJ2-5; D perhaps matches TRBD2 (5 bases). Deletions cut 4 bases from V and 5 bases from J, with 11 bases between. This CDR3 spans 13 amino acids. Germline V gene sequence: CDR1 SGHTA, CDR2 FQGTGA. The CDR3 protein is CASSSRGSETQYF. CDR3 coding DNA: TGTGCCAGCAGCTCTCGGGGAAGCGAGACCCAGTACTTC. Full variable domain (remainder filled in from reference TRBV7-3 and TRBJ2-5): GAGVSQTPSNKVTEKGKYVELRCDPISGHTALYWYRQSLGQGPEFLIYFQGTGAADDSGLPNDRFFAVRPEGSVSTLKIQRTERGDSAVYLCASSSRGSETQYFGPGTRLLVL.

This clonotype was seen only a few times. CDR3 nucleotides: TGTGCCAGCAGCTTAGGGGGGGGGGCTCCCTCCTACTACGAGCAGTACGTC. It yields the protein CASSLGGGAPSYYEQYV. The chain combines TRBV7-6 with TRBJ2-7; TRBD2 might be the D (7 bases). Germline-derived CDR1 and CDR2 are SGHVS and FNYEAQ. This CDR3 has 17 amino acids. V gave up 1 base and J gave up 3 bases, with 19 bases separating them.

The chain carries TRBV7-9 and TRBJ2-6; 7 bases are a match to TRBD1. Germline CDR1 is SEHNR and CDR2 is FQNEAQ (reference sequence). The CDR3 is 18 residues long. V gave up 6 bases and J gave up 0 bases; unmatched junction bases: 11. Written as DNA, the CDR3 is TGTGCCAGCAGACGTAGACAGGGCCCTCTCTCTGGGGCCAACGTCCTGACTTTC. Protein sequence: CASRRRQGPLSGANVLTF.

This clonotype was detected a few times. V gene TRBV7-8 combines with J gene TRBJ2-1; 9 bases match TRBD1. The junction had 11 bases not matched to a gene; V was cut back by 4 bases and J by 7 bases. The CDR3 is made up of 16 amino acids. Germline V gene lookup returns CDR1 SGHVS and CDR2 FQNEAQ. This chain's CDR3 is CASSSRRQGGGNEQFF. CDR3 bases: TGTGCCAGCAGCTCTAGGCGACAGGGGGGCGGAAATGAGCAGTTCTTC. Supplemented by reference TRBV7-8 and TRBJ2-1, the full variable domain reads GAGVSQSPRYKVAKRGQDVALRCDPISGHVSLFWYQQALGQGPEFLTYFQNEAQLDKSGLPSDRFFAERPEGSVSTLKIQRTQQEDSAVYLCASSSRRQGGGNEQFFGPGTRLTVL.

The chain recombines TRBV4-1 with TRBJ1-2; 10 bases are a match to TRBD1. Germline V lookup: CDR1 MGHRA, CDR2 YSYEKL. With V trimmed by 3 bases and J by 8 bases, 12 bases remained unmatched. The CDR3 runs to 16 residues. The CDR3 sequence is CASSHPGTGVWDGYTF. The CDR3 nucleotides read TGCGCCAGCAGCCACCCCGGGACAGGGGTATGGGACGGCTACACCTTC.